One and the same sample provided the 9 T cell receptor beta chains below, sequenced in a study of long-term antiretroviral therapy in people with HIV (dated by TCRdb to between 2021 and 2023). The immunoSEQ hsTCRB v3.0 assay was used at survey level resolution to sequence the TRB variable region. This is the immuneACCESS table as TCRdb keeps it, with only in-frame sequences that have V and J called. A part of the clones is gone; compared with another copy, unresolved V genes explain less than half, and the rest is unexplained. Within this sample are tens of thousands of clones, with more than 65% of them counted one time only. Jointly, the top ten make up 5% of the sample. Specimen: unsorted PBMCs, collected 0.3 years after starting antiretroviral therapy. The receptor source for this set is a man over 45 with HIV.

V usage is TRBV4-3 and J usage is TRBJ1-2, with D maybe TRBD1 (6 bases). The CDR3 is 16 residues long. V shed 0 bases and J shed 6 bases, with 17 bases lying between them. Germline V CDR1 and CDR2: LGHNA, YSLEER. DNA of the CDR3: TGCGCCAGCAGCCAAGATTTCTTTGGGGGCCGGAATGGCTACACCTTC. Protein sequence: CASSQDFFGGRNGYTF.

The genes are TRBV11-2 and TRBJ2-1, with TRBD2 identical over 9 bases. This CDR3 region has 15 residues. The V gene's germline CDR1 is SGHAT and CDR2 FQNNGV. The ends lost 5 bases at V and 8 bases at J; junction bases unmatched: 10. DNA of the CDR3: TGTGCCAGCAGCAAGCGGGGGGCCCAAGCCGATGAGCAGTTCTTC. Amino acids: CASSKRGAQADEQFF.

The CDR3 DNA is TGTGCCACCAGCGAGGAGGGGGGCGGGAGGGCCGTGGATGAGCAGTTCTTC. This translates into CATSEEGGGRAVDEQFF. The genes are TRBV15 and TRBJ2-1; 9 bases align to TRBD2. CDR3 length: 17 amino acids. Unmatched junction bases numbered 16, after V lost 5 bases and J lost 8 bases. Germline-derived CDR1 and CDR2 are LNHNV and YYDKDF (reference sequence).

The CDR3 reads CSVGGVNTEAFF. The CDR3 DNA follows: TGCAGCGTGGGCGGAGTGAACACTGAAGCTTTCTTT. The chain has TRBV29-1 and TRBJ1-1, with D unresolved. The CDR3 extends over 12 amino acids. Per germline, CDR1 SQVTM and CDR2 ANQGSEA. Trimming cost V 6 bases and J 0 bases, with 8 bases left between them.

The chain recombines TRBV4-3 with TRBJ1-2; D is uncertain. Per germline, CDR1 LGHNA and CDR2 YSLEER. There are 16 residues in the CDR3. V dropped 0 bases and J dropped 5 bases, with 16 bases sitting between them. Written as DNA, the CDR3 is TGCGCCAGCAGCCAAGATCTGAGCATAGTGGGATATGGCTACACCTTC. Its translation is CASSQDLSIVGYGYTF.

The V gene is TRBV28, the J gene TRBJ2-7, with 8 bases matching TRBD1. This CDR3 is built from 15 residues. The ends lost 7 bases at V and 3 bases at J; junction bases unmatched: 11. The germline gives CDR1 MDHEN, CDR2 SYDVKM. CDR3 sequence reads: CASNPPGQGVYEQYF. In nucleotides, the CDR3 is TGTGCCAGCAATCCCCCCGGACAGGGAGTCTACGAGCAGTACTTC.

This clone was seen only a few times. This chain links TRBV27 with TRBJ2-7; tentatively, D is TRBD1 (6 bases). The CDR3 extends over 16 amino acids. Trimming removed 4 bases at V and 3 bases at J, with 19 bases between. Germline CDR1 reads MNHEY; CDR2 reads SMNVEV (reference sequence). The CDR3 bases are TGTGCCAGCAGTTCAGCCTTACAGGGTTTTAACTACGAGCAGTACTTC. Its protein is CASSSALQGFNYEQYF.

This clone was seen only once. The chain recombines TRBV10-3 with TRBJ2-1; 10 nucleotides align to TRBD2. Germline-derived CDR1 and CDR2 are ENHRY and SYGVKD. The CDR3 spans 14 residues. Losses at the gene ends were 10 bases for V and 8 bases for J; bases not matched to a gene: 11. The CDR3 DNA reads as TGTGCCACACAAACTAGCGGGGAGGTGCATGAGCAGTTCTTC. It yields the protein CATQTSGEVHEQFF.

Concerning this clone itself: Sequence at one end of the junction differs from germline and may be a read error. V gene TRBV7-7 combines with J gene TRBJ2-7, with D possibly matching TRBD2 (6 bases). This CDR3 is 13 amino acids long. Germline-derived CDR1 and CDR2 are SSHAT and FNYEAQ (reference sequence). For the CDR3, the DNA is TGTGCTAGCAGCTTGGGGCGGGGCGACGAGCAGTACTTC. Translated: CASSLGRGDEQYF.